This T cell receptor (beta chain) was documented in a study of cytotoxic CD8 clonotypes in ibrutinib-treated CLL. For the study at large: Sequencing produced an average of about 260,000 productive templates and approximately 90,000 productive rearrangements per sample.

Investigators sought sequencing depths of between 1 in 200,000 and 1 in 1 million T cells. This table comes from immunoSEQ multiplex PCR, and its TCRdb copy is limited to in-frame clones, with some not included. The sample carries 110,000 to 150,000 clones, about 78% recorded once. Concerning this clone: The antigen is undetermined.

Trimming removed 0 bases from V and 0 bases from J, with 6 bases in between. The CDR3 length is 14 residues. Per the germline V gene, CDR1 is SGDLS and CDR2 is YYNGEE. Study-level findings and limits: Higher circulating CD8+ T-cell counts strongly accompanied higher baseline clonality, above age-matched healthy donors.

The rearrangement joins TRBV9 to TRBJ2-5; no reliable D call. The receptor's source is a human donor with chronic lymphocytic leukemia. This material consisted of PBMCs, taken after 24 months of ibrutinib treatment. CDR3 nucleotide sequence: TGTGCCAGCAGCGTAGGGCCAGACCAAGAGACCCAGTACTTC. Translating it yields CASSVGPDQETQYF.